The next 21 T cell receptor beta chains were all read from a single sample in a study of response to subunit inactivated influenza vaccine. TCRdb reprocessed the RT-PCR reads with MiXCR, giving one entry per CDR3 protein. The data hold hundreds of thousands of distinct CDR3 sequences, with 15% to 17% observed a single time. Sequenced material: PBMCs from blood, taken 11 to 12 days after vaccination. All receptors derive from a man in his fifties or sixties who received an inactivated influenza vaccine.

The chain combines TRBV6-2 or TRBV6-3 with TRBJ1-1; the D is unclear. Trimming took 3 bases from V and 6 from J, leaving 17 bases between them. Germline V gene data show CDR1 as MNHEY and CDR2 as SVGEGT. The length of the CDR3 is 15 residues. The CDR3 nucleotides read TGTGCCAGCAGTTATCCACAACTTTTGGATGCTGAAGCTTTCTTT. Protein product: CASSYPQLLDAEAFF.

This clonotype was counted a few times. The chain recombines TRBV11-2 with TRBJ2-7; TRBD1 or TRBD2 may be the D gene (6 bases each). This CDR3 comprises 14 residues. Germline V gene sequence: CDR1 SGHAT, CDR2 FQNNGV. The germline V and J ends were trimmed by 4 bases and 2 bases, with 12 bases remaining between them. CDR3: CASSYTGAAYEQYF. The CDR3 DNA reads TGTGCCAGCAGCTACACGGGGGCTGCCTACGAGCAGTACTTC.

The V gene is TRBV20-1, the J gene TRBJ2-1, with 8 bases lining up with TRBD2. The germline V gene has CDR1 DFQATT and CDR2 SNEGSKA (reference sequence). J lost 0 bases, V lost 3 bases, and 7 bases had no gene match. This CDR3 has 16 residues. The CDR3 region has the DNA TGCAGTGCTAGGACTTTAGCGGGAAGCTCCTACAATGAGCAGTTCTTC. It specifies CSARTLAGSSYNEQFF.

The chain employs TRBV28 and TRBJ2-7; maybe TRBD1 (6 bases). This CDR3 spans 14 amino acids. The V and J ends lost 4 bases and 10 bases respectively, with 20 bases between them. The germline CDR1 and CDR2 sequences are MDHEN and SYDVKM. The CDR3 sequence is CASSSSGTLREQYF. The DNA for the CDR3 is TGTGCCAGCAGTTCATCAGGGACATTACGAGAACAGTACTTC.

This clonotype was seen a few times. The chain uses TRBV3-1 and TRBJ2-1, with D hard to call. Germline V CDR1 and CDR2: LGHDT, YNNKEL (reference sequence). The length of the CDR3 is 13 residues. The V end was cut by 4 bases, the J end by 6 bases, with 10 bases between. The CDR3 is CASSPSTGNEQFF. CDR3 DNA: TGTGCCAGCAGCCCCTCGACCGGCAATGAGCAGTTCTTC.

The V and J genes are TRBV27 and TRBJ2-3; 11 bases are a match to TRBD2. With 6 bases clipped from V and 4 bases from J, the junction kept 9 bases outside the gene matches. Looked up from germline, CDR1 is MNHEY and CDR2 is SMNVEV (reference sequence). CDR3 length: 16 residues. The CDR3 spells CASRRASGRWADTQYF. The CDR3, as DNA: TGTGCCAGCAGGCGAGCTAGCGGGAGGTGGGCAGATACGCAGTATTTT.

This clonotype has only a few counts. CDR3 protein: CASSFRTAGPFSTF. The CDR3 DNA sequence: TGTGCCAGCAGTTTCCGGACTGCTGGTCCCTTTTCCACCTTC. The chain recombines TRBV12-3 or TRBV12-4 with TRBJ1-2; D uncertain. The CDR3 consists of 14 residues. With 3 bases removed from V and 13 bases from J, the gap between germline ends came to 21 bases.

This clonotype was found a few times. This chain links TRBV14 with TRBJ2-1; 9 bases are shared with TRBD1. V trimming: 3 bases; J trimming: 4 bases; junction bases outside the gene matches: 13. Looked up from germline, CDR1 is SGHDN and CDR2 is FVKESK. The CDR3 consists of 18 residues. The CDR3: CASSQRYGQGNLYNEQFF. The DNA for the CDR3 is TGTGCCAGCAGCCAGCGCTACGGACAGGGGAATTTGTACAATGAGCAGTTCTTC.

This clonotype was counted only a few times. The chain employs TRBV20-1 and TRBJ2-1; 11 nucleotides align to TRBD2. This CDR3 has 14 residues. V was pared by 6 bases and J by 6 bases, with 7 bases of the junction left unmatched. In germline, CDR1 is DFQATT, CDR2 SNEGSKA (reference sequence). The CDR3 nucleotides read TGCAGTGCCCAAACTAGCGGGGGAAGCAATGAGCAGTTCTTC. Amino acids: CSAQTSGGSNEQFF.

This clonotype has at least ten counts. This chain links TRBV29-1 with TRBJ1-2; no clear D gene. Looked up from germline, CDR1 is SQVTM and CDR2 is ANQGSEA. This CDR3 has 11 residues. V lost 5 bases, J lost 8 bases, and 12 bases lay in between. In DNA, the CDR3 is TGCAGCGTTAGGCGGACTACAGGCTACACCTTC. Its protein is CSVRRTTGYTF.

This clonotype was recorded a few times. The rearrangement uses TRBV6-2 or TRBV6-3 and TRBJ2-7; 8 nucleotides match TRBD2. Germline CDR1 and CDR2: MNHEY and SVGEGT. With 2 bases clipped from V and 3 bases from J, the junction kept 15 bases outside the gene matches. The CDR3 consists of 18 residues. CDR3 bases: TGTGCCAGCAGTTACCGAGCCAGTCCTAGCGGGCTGTACTACGAGCAGTACTTC. Protein: CASSYRASPSGLYYEQYF.

The sample holds many counts of this clonotype. V gene TRBV7-2 combines with J gene TRBJ1-4; D may be TRBD1 (6 bases). The CDR3 runs to 13 residues. Germline values: CDR1 SGHTA, CDR2 FQGNSA. Trimming left V 3 bases short and J 8 bases short, with 10 bases between. This CDR3 is CASSFGRGEKLFF. CDR3 sequence (DNA): TGTGCCAGCAGCTTCGGCAGGGGAGAAAAACTGTTTTTT.

The chain recombines TRBV5-1 with TRBJ2-5; the D gene is possibly TRBD2 (6 bases). This CDR3 has 14 residues. V was trimmed by 4 bases and J by 2 bases, leaving 12 bases between them. Germline V CDR1 and CDR2: SGHRS, YFSETQ. CDR3 in amino acids: CASSRTSLQETQYF. The CDR3 DNA follows: TGCGCCAGCAGCCGAACTAGCCTTCAAGAGACCCAGTACTTC.

V gene TRBV7-6 combines with J gene TRBJ2-1; 13 bases fit TRBD2. This CDR3 has 17 residues. Trimming at V came to 2 bases and at J to 2 bases, leaving 3 bases not matched to a gene. Germline CDR1 is SGHVS and CDR2 is FNYEAQ. The CDR3 DNA reads TGTGCCAGCAGCTTATGGACTAGCGGGGGAACCTACAATGAGCAGTTCTTC. It encodes CASSLWTSGGTYNEQFF. Based on the CDR3 plus reference TRBV7-6 and TRBJ2-1, the full variable domain is GAGVSQSPRYKVTKRGQDVALRCDPISGHVSLYWYRQALGQGPEFLTYFNYEAQQDKSGLPNDRFSAERPEGSISTLTIQRTEQRDSAMYRCASSLWTSGGTYNEQFFGPGTRLTVL.

Only a few counts were recorded for this clonotype. The chain carries TRBV20-1 and TRBJ2-6; TRBD1 might be the D (6 bases). V shed 5 bases and J shed 0 bases, with 8 bases lying between them. The CDR3 is made up of 14 amino acids. Per the germline V gene, CDR1 is DFQATT and CDR2 is SNEGSKA (reference sequence). CDR3 sequence (DNA): TGCAGTGCTCGACAGGTCTCTGGGGCCAACGTCCTGACTTTC. Its translation is CSARQVSGANVLTF.

The V and J genes are TRBV20-1 and TRBJ2-7, with D perhaps matching TRBD2 (5 bases). There are 13 residues in the CDR3. Germline V CDR1 and CDR2: DFQATT, SNEGSKA (reference sequence). V lost 1 base to trimming and J lost 0 bases, with 7 bases between them. For the CDR3, the DNA is TGCAGTGCTAGAGGGGAGTCCTCCTACGAGCAGTACTTC. Amino acids: CSARGESSYEQYF.

This rearrangement joins TRBV18 to TRBJ2-1; D unclear. The CDR3 has 15 amino acids. Looked up from germline, CDR1 is KGHSH and CDR2 is LQKENI. Trimming removed 2 bases at V and 6 bases at J, with 14 bases between. This CDR3 is CASSPSGFVLNEQFF. The CDR3 DNA is TGTGCCAGCTCACCATCCGGGTTTGTACTCAATGAGCAGTTCTTC.

This clonotype came up once. The junction and the germline gene differ at one end; a read error may be behind it. The chain is built from TRBV7-9 and TRBJ2-1; perhaps TRBD1 as D (5 bases). The CDR3 has 15 residues. Germline V gene sequence: CDR1 SEHNR, CDR2 FQNEAQ (reference sequence). CDR3 amino acids: CASILERQSYNEQFF. CDR3 nucleotides: TGTGCCAGCATCTTAGAACGACAGTCCTACAATGAGCAGTTCTTC.

This clonotype was seen many times. One junction end disagrees with the germline gene, perhaps due to a read error. The J gene is TRBJ2-5, the V gene TRBV5-5; the D is unclear. The CDR3 totals 14 residues. Germline CDR1 is SGHKS and CDR2 is YYEKEE (reference sequence). This CDR3 is CASSLDLNQETQYF. CDR3 bases: TGTGCCAGCAGTTTGGACCTAAACCAAGAGACCCAGTACTTC.

The CDR3 sequence: CATSELTGGAETQYF. CDR3 nucleotides: TGTGCCACCAGTGAGCTAACAGGGGGCGCTGAGACCCAGTACTTC. The chain has TRBV24-1 and TRBJ2-5; 9 bases map to TRBD1. Germline V gene lookup returns CDR1 KGHDR and CDR2 SFDVKD. Trimming at V came to 4 bases and at J to 5 bases, leaving 7 bases not matched to a gene. The CDR3 has 15 amino acids.

The rearrangement links TRBV7-2 to TRBJ2-2; D may correspond to TRBD1 or TRBD2 (6 bases each). V was cut by 2 bases and J by 0 bases, with 10 bases left in between. The CDR3 totals 16 residues. CDR1 and CDR2 from the germline V gene are SGHTA and FQGNSA. The CDR3 here is CASSLFGGSNTGELFF. Written as DNA, the CDR3 is TGTGCCAGCAGCTTATTCGGGGGCTCGAACACCGGGGAGCTGTTTTTT. Complete variable domain (other parts from reference TRBV7-2 and TRBJ2-2): GAGVSQSPSNKVTEKGKDVELRCDPISGHTALYWYRQSLGQGLEFLIYFQGNSAPDKSGLPSDRFSAERTGGSVSTLTIQRTQQEDSAVYLCASSLFGGSNTGELFFGEGSRLTVL.